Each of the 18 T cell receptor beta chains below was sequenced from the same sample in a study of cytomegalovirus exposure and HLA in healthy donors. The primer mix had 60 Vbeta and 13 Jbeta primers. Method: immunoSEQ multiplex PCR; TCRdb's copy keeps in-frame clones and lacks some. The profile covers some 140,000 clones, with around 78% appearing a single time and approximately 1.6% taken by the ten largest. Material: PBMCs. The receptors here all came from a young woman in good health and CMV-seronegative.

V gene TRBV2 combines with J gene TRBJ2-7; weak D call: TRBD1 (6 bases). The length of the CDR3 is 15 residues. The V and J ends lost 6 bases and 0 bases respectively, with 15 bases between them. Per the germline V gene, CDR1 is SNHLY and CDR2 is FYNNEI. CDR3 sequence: CASRGRQVYSYEQYF. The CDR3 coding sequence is TGTGCCAGCAGGGGTCGACAGGTCTACTCCTACGAGCAGTACTTC.

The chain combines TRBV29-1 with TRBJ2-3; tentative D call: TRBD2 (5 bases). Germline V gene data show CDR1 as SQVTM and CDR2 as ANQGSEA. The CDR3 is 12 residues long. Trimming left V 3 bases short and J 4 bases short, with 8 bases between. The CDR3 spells CSVERGPDTQYF. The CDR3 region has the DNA TGCAGCGTTGAGAGAGGGCCAGATACGCAGTATTTT.

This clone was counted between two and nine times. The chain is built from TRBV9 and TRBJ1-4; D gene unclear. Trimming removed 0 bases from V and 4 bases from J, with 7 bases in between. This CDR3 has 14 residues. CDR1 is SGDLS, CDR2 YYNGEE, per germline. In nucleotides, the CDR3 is TGTGCCAGCAGCGTAGGAACAGTTAATGAAAAACTGTTTTTT. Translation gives CASSVGTVNEKLFF. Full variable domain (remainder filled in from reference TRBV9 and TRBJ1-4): DSGVTQTPKHLITATGQRVTLRCSPRSGDLSVYWYQQSLDQGLQFLIQYYNGEERAKGNILERFSAQQFPDLHSELNLSSLELGDSALYFCASSVGTVNEKLFFGSGTQLSVL.

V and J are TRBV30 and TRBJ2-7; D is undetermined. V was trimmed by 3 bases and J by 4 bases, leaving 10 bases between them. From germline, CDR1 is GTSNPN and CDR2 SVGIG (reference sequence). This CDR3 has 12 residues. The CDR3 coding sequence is TGTGCCTGGAGCAGGTGGGCTTACGAGCAGTACTTC. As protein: CAWSRWAYEQYF.

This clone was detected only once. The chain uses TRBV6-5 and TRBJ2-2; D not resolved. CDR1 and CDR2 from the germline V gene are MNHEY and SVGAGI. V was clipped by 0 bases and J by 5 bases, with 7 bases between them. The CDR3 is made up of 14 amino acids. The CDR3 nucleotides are TGTGCCAGCAGTTACTCGACTTCTACCGGGGAGCTGTTTTTT. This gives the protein CASSYSTSTGELFF.

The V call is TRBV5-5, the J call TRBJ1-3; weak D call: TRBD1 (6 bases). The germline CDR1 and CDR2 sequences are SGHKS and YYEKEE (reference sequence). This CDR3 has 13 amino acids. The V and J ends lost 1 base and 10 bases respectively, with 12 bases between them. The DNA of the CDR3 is TGTGCCAGCAGCTTGTTGGGCCAGGGGACCATATATTTT. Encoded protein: CASSLLGQGTIYF.

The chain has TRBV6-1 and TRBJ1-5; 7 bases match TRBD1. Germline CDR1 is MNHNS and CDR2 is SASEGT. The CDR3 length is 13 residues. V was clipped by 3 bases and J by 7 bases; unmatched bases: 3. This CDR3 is CASSETGRQPQHF. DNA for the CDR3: TGTGCCAGCAGTGAGACAGGGCGGCAGCCCCAGCATTTT.

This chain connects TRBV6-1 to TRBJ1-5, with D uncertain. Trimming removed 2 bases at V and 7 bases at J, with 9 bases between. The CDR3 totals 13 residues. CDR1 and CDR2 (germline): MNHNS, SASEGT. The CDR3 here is CASSEILRQPQHF. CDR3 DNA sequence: TGTGCCAGCAGTGAAATTTTGAGGCAGCCCCAGCATTTT.

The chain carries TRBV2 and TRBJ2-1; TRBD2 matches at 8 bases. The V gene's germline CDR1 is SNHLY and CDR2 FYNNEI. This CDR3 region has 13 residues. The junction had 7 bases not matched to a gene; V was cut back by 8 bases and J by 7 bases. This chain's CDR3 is CASLQTSVNEQFF. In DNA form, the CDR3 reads TGTGCCAGCCTCCAGACTAGCGTTAATGAGCAGTTCTTC.

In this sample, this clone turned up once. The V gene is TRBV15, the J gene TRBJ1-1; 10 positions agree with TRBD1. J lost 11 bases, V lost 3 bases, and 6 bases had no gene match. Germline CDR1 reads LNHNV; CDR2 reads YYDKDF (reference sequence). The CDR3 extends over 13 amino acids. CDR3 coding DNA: TGTGCCACCAGCAGCGGGACAGGGGCCCTCGCTTTCTTT. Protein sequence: CATSSGTGALAFF.

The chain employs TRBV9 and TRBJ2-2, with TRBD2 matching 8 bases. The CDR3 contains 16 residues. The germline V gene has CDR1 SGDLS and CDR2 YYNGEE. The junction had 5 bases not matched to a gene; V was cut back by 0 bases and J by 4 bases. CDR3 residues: CASSVASGRGTGELFF. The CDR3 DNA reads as TGTGCCAGCAGCGTAGCCAGCGGGAGAGGCACCGGGGAGCTGTTTTTT.

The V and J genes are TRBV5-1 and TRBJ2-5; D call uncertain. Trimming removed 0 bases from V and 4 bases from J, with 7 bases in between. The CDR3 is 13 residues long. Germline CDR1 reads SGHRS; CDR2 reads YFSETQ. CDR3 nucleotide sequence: TGCGCCAGCAGCTTGGCGACTGGAGAGACCCAGTACTTC. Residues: CASSLATGETQYF.

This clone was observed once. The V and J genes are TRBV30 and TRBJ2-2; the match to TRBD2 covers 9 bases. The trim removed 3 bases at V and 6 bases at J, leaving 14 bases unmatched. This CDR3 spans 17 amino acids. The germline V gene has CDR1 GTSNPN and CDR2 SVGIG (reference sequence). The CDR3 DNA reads TGTGCCTGGAGCGTAGGACTAGCGCCTTTTAAGGCCGGGGAGCTGTTTTTT. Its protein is CAWSVGLAPFKAGELFF.

This chain's CDR3 is CASSPNSYGYTF. Here the CDR3 DNA reads TGTGCCAGCTCCCCAAACAGCTATGGCTACACCTTC. The chain employs TRBV2 and TRBJ1-2; D not certain. Germline-derived CDR1 and CDR2 are SNHLY and FYNNEI. V gave up 8 bases and J gave up 4 bases, with 11 bases separating them. The CDR3 runs 12 residues. The variable domain in full, with the rest retrieved from reference TRBV2 and TRBJ1-2, is EPEVTQTPSHQVTQMGQEVILRCVPISNHLYFYWYRQILGQKVEFLVSFYNNEISEKSEIFDDQFSVERPDGSNFTLKIRSTKLEDSAMYFCASSPNSYGYTFGSGTRLTVV.

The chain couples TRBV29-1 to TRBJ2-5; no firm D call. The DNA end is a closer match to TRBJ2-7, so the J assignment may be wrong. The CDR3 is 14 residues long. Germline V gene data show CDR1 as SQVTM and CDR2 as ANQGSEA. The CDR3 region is CSVEGGSSTYEQYF. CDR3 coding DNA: TGCAGCGTTGAAGGAGGCAGTAGCACCTACGAGCAGTACTTC.

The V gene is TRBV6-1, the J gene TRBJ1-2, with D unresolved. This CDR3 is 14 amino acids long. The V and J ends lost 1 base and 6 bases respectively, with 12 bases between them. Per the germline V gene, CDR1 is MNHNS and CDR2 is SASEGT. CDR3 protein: CASSEGAKFDGYTF. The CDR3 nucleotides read TGTGCCAGCAGTGAAGGGGCGAAATTCGATGGCTACACCTTC.

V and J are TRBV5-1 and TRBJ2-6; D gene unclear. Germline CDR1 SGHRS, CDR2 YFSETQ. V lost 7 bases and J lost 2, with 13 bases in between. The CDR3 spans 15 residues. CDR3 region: CASQVGLAGANVLTF. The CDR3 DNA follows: TGCGCCAGCCAGGTTGGGTTAGCTGGGGCCAACGTCCTGACTTTC. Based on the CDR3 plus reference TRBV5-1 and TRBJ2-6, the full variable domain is KAGVTQTPRYLIKTRGQQVTLSCSPISGHRSVSWYQQTPGQGLQFLFEYFSETQRNKGNFPGRFSGRQFSNSRSEMNVSTLELGDSALYLCASQVGLAGANVLTFGAGSRLTVL.

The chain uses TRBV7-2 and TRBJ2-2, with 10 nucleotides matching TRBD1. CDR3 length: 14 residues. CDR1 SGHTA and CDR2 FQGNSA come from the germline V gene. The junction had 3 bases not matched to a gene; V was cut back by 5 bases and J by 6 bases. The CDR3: CASSAGQGAGELFF. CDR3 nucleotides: TGTGCCAGCAGCGCAGGACAGGGGGCCGGGGAGCTGTTTTTT.